The T cell receptor (beta chain) under discussion was sequenced for a study of T cell repertoires in aging, cancer and after chemotherapy. Study at large: Paired samples before and after chemotherapy came from glioblastoma patients receiving temozolomide-based therapy. Study-wide findings and caveats: Median generation probability rose over the chemotherapy interval in each cancer cohort, suggesting rebound thymic output. In cancer patients, declining TCR diversity with age involved lost richness and lost evenness.

Comments on this clonotype: The antigen is not known.

Amplification of TCR beta used genomic DNA extracted from peripheral blood. Rearranged V-D-J TRB sequences were amplified with a mixed TRB-A/B primer pool. TCRdb analysed the multiplex PCR reads with MiXCR anew, one entry per CDR3 protein. The sample contains some 3,000 distinct CDR3 sequences, 25% to 35% of which appear only once. The V gene's germline CDR1 is MNHEY and CDR2 SMNVEV (reference sequence). Losses at the gene ends were 2 bases for V and 3 bases for J; bases not matched to a gene: 15. CDR3 length: 18 residues. The genes are TRBV27 and TRBJ1-2; 7 bases are a match to TRBD1. The clonotype was recovered from a human donor with a solid tumor. The sample was blood. This chain's CDR3 is CASSLESRQGAPYYGYTF. DNA for the CDR3: TGTGCCAGCAGTTTAGAATCCAGACAGGGCGCACCCTACTATGGCTACACCTTC.